This T cell receptor (beta chain) is drawn from a study of blood T cells in healthy people across ages. Findings and caveats of the study: Diversity of TCR beta per million T cells declined in a roughly linear way with age. Donors of long life had a larger count of naive CD4+ cells and greater diversity than aged donors.

About this clonotype: Its matching antigen is unknown.

A second PCR of 7 to 11 cycles used a sample-barcoded 5' primer and a J-beta primer mix. TCRdb recomputed calls from the 5' RACE reads with MiXCR, one row per CDR3 protein. The data show roughly 1,300,000 distinct CDR3 sequences, around 59% seen once. Peripheral blood samples of roughly 9.8 milliliters were drawn from each donor. No fewer than 5.5 micrograms of total RNA were isolated from every sample. The receptor was isolated from a man between 18 and 29 years old in good health. The sequenced sample consisted of blood.

This CDR3 reads CASSLGGDPTHYEQYF. CDR3 DNA: TGTGCCAGCAGCTTAGGGGGGGACCCAACTCACTACGAGCAGTACTTC. The chain uses TRBV11-2 and TRBJ2-7; possible D gene TRBD2, 6 bases. Trimming cost V 1 base and J 3 bases, with 16 bases left between them. The CDR3 is made up of 16 amino acids. CDR1 is SGHAT, CDR2 FQNNGV, per germline.